This TCR beta chain was obtained from a study of a mutant IDH1 vaccine in newly diagnosed glioma. The CDR3 is 13 residues long. From germline, CDR1 is MNHEY and CDR2 SVGAGI. V lost 5 bases to trimming and J lost 7 bases; unmatched junction nucleotides: 3. Remarks on this clone: Its specificity is unknown.

Time point: week 5, during vaccination. Vaccination used 300 ug of mutant IDH1 20-mer peptide per dose, with topical imiquimod. Using immunoSEQ multiplex PCR, the repertoire was profiled, and TCRdb retains in-frame clones only, with some absent. The sample records around 51,000 clones, just under 80% being singletons. The sample consisted of PBMCs, taken from a glioma patient whose treatment included an IDH1 peptide vaccine. The rearrangement uses TRBV6-5 and TRBJ1-2; 11 nucleotides agree with TRBD1. This receptor was identified in a woman between 35 and 50 years old with glioma. The CDR3 DNA is TGTGCCAGCAGTGGACAGGGGGCGACTGGCTACACCTTC. Amino acid sequence: CASSGQGATGYTF.